Many counts were recorded for the clone carrying this TCR beta chain. The antigen remains undetermined. Germline loops: CDR1 LGHNA, CDR2 YNFKEQ. CDR3 size: 18 residues. V was clipped by 0 bases and J by 0 bases; unmatched bases: 6. The data were taken from a study of early T cells in non-severe SARS-CoV-2 infection. The wider study: The authors sequenced bulk RNA from unsorted whole blood, leaving chains unpaired.

Each cDNA molecule carried a unique molecular identifier. TCRdb analysed the 5' RACE reads with MiXCR anew, one entry per CDR3 protein. The table lists tens of thousands of distinct CDR3 sequences, approximately 9.9% of them singletons. Findings and limits, study-wide: The study's VDJdb matching favored anti-spike CD8 responses and missed private and CD4 specificities.

The sequencing input was whole blood. This sequence joins TRBV4-2 and TRBJ2-5, with 11 bases that match TRBD2. The clonotype comes from an adult who was a healthcare worker with PCR-confirmed SARS-CoV-2 infection or an uninfected control (not recorded which). The DNA of the CDR3 is TGTGCCAGCAGCCAAGAGATAGCGGGGGGGCCGTACCAAGAGACCCAGTACTTC. Translation: CASSQEIAGGPYQETQYF.